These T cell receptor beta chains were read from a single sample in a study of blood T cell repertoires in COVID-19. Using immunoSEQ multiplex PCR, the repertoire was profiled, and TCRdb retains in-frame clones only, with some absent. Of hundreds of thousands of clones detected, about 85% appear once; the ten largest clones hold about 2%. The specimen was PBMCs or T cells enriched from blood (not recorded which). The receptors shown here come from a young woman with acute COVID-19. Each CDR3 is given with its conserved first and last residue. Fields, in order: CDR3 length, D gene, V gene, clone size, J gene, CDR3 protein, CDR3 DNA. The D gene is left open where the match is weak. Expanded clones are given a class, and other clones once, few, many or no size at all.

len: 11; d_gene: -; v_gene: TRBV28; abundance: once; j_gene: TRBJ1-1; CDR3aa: CASREFAEAFF; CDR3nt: TGTGCCAGCAGGGAGTTCGCTGAAGCTTTCTTT
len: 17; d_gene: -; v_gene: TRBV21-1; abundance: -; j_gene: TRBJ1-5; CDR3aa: CASSKGRGDYSNQPQHF; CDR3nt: TGTGCCAGCAGCAAAGGGCGGGGCGATTATAGCAATCAGCCCCAGCATTTT
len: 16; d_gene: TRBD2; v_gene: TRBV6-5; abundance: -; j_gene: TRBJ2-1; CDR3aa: CASSYSIAGGYNEQFF; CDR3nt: TGTGCCAGCAGTTACTCGATAGCGGGAGGGTACAATGAGCAGTTCTTC
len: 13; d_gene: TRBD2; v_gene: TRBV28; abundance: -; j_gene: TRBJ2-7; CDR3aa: CAREREVLYEQYF; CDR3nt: TGTGCCAGAGAGCGGGAGGTCCTTTACGAGCAGTACTTC
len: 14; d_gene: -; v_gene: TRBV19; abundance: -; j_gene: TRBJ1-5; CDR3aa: CASKGVASNQPQHF; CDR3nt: TGTGCCAGTAAGGGGGTGGCGAGCAATCAGCCCCAGCATTTT
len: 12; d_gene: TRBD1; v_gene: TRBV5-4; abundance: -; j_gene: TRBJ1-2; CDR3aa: CASSGDSYGYTF; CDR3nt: TGTGCCAGCAGCGGGGACAGCTATGGCTACACCTTC
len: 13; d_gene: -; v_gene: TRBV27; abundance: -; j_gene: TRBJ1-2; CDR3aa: CASSLGHYYGYTF; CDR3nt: TGTGCCAGCAGTTTGGGCCATTACTATGGCTACACCTTC
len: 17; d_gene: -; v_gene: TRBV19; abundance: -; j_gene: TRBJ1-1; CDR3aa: CASSINVRGWGDTEAFF; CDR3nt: TGTGCCAGTAGTATTAATGTTAGAGGGTGGGGTGACACTGAAGCTTTCTTT
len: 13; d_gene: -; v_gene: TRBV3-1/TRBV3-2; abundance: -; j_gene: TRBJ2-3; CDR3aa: CASLASRTDTQYF; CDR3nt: TGTGCCAGCCTGGCTAGCCGCACAGATACGCAGTATTTT
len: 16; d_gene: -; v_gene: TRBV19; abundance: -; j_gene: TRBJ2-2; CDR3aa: CASSISGTRVSGELFF; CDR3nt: TGTGCCAGTAGTATATCGGGGACACGGGTCTCCGGGGAGCTGTTTTTT
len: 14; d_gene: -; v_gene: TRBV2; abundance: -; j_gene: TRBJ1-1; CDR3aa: CASSGSTGGTEAFF; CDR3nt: TGTGCCAGCAGCGGGTCCACGGGGGGCACTGAAGCTTTCTTT
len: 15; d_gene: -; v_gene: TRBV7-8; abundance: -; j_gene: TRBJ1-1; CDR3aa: CASSLGSGLRSEAFF; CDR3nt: TGTGCCAGCAGCTTAGGGTCAGGGTTGAGGTCTGAAGCTTTCTTT
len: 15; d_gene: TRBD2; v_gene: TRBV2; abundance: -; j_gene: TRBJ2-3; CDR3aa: CASSDLAGYTDTQYF; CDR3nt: TGTGCCAGCAGTGACCTAGCGGGATACACAGATACGCAGTATTTT
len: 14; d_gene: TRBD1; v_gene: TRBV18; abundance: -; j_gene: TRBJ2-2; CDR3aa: CASLGQRNTGELFF; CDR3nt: TGTGCCAGCTTGGGACAGAGGAACACCGGGGAGCTGTTTTTT
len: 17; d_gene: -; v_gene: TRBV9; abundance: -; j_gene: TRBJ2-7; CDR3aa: CASSVGFGGMKGYEQYF; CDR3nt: TGTGCCAGCAGCGTAGGGTTCGGGGGAATGAAGGGCTACGAGCAGTACTTC
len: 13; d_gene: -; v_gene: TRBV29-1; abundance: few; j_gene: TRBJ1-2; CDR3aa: CSVETKRGYGYTF; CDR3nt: TGCAGCGTTGAAACGAAGCGGGGCTATGGCTACACCTTC
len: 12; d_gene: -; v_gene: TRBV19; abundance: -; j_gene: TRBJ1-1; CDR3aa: CASNRQDTEAFF; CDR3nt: TGTGCCAGTAATCGTCAGGACACTGAAGCTTTCTTT
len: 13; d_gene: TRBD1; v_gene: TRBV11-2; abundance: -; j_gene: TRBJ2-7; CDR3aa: CASSRDRDHEQYF; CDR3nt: TGTGCCAGCAGCCGAGACAGGGACCACGAGCAGTACTTC
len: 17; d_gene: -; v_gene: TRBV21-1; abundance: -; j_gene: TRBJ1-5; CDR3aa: CASSKDRGRGGNQPQHF; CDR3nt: TGTGCCAGCAGCAAAGACAGGGGGCGAGGTGGCAATCAGCCCCAGCATTTT
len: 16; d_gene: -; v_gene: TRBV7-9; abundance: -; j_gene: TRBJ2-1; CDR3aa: CASSLDGGGSYNEQFF; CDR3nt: TGTGCCAGCAGCTTAGATGGGGGCGGCAGCTACAATGAGCAGTTCTTC
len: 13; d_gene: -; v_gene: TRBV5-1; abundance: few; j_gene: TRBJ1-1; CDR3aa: CASSVGSLAEAFF; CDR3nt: TGCGCCAGCAGCGTCGGGTCTCTCGCTGAAGCTTTCTTT
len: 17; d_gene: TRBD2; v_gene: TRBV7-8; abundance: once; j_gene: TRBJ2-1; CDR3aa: CASSLKVAGGPENEQFF; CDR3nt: TGTGCCAGCAGCTTAAAGGTGGCGGGAGGGCCGGAGAATGAGCAGTTCTTC
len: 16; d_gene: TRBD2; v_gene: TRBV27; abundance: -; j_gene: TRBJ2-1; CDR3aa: CASSPGTSGNYNEQFF; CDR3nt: TGTGCCAGCAGTCCCGGAACTAGCGGGAACTACAATGAGCAGTTCTTC
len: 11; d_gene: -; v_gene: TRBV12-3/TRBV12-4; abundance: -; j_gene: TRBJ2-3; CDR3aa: CASSPADTQYF; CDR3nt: TGTGCCAGCAGCCCCGCGGATACGCAGTATTTT
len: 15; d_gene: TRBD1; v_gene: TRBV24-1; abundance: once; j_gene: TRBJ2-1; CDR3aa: CATSDLGQGGNEQFF; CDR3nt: TGTGCCACCAGTGATTTGGGACAGGGGGGGAATGAGCAGTTCTTC
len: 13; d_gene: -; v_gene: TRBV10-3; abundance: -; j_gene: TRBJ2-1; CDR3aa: CAISPRQENEQFF; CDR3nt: TGTGCCATCAGCCCCCGACAGGAGAATGAGCAGTTCTTC
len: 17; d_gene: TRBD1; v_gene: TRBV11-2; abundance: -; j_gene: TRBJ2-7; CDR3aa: CASSLEAGQGIAYEQYF; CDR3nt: TGTGCCAGCAGCTTAGAAGCGGGACAGGGGATAGCCTACGAGCAGTACTTC
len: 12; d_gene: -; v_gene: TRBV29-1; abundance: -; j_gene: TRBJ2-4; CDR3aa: CSVSLAKNIQYF; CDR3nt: TGCAGCGTCTCGTTAGCCAAAAACATTCAGTACTTC
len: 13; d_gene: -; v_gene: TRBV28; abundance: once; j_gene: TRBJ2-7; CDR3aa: CASSLTGIYEQYF; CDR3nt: TGTGCCAGCAGTTTAACAGGGATCTACGAGCAGTACTTC
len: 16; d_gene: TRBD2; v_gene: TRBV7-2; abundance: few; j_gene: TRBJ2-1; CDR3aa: CASSLTGTSRTDEQFF; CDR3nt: TGTGCCAGCAGCTTAACGGGGACTAGCCGGACCGATGAGCAGTTCTTC
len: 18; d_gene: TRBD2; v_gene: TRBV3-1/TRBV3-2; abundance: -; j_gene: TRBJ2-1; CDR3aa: CASSHLPGLAGVKDEQFF; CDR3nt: TGTGCCAGCAGCCACCTGCCGGGACTAGCGGGAGTTAAGGATGAGCAGTTCTTC
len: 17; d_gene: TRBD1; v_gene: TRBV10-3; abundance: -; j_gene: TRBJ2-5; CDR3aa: CAISDSGAGQGLISQYF; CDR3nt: TGTGCCATCAGTGATTCAGGGGCGGGACAGGGACTGATTTCCCAGTACTTC
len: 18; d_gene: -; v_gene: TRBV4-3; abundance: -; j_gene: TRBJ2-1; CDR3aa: CASSQDDLSGGVYNEQFF; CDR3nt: TGCGCCAGCAGCCAAGATGATTTGTCTGGCGGGGTTTACAATGAGCAGTTCTTC
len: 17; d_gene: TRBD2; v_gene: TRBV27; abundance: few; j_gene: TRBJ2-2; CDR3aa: CASSLASLAGATGELFF; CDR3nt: TGTGCCAGCAGTTTGGCCAGTCTAGCGGGAGCCACCGGGGAGCTGTTTTTT
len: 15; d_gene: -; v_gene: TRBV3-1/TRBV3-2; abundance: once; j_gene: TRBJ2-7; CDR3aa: CASSQDRGLDYEQYF; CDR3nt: TGTGCCAGCAGCCAAGATAGGGGACTGGACTACGAGCAGTACTTC
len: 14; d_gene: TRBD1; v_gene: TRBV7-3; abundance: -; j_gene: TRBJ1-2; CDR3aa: CASSSQGTGNGYTF; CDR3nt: TGTGCCAGCAGCTCACAGGGGACAGGGAATGGCTACACCTTC
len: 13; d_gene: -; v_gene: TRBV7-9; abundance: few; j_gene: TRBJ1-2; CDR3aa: CASSLTGYLGYTF; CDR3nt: TGTGCCAGCAGCTTAACAGGGTATCTTGGCTACACCTTC
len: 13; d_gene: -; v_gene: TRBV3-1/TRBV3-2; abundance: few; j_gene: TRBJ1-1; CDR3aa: CASSQGTSTEAFF; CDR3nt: TGTGCCAGCAGCCAAGGGACTAGCACTGAAGCTTTCTTT
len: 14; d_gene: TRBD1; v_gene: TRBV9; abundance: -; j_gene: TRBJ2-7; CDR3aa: CASSVGQGLYEQYF; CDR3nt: TGTGCCAGCAGCGTGGGACAGGGGTTATACGAGCAGTACTTC
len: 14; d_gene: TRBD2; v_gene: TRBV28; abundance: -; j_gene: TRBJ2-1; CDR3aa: CASSSAGGYNEQFF; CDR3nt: TGTGCCAGCAGTTCGGCGGGAGGGTACAATGAGCAGTTCTTC
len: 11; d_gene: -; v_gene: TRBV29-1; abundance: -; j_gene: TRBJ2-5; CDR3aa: CSVDRQETQYF; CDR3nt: TGCAGCGTTGATCGCCAAGAGACCCAGTACTTC
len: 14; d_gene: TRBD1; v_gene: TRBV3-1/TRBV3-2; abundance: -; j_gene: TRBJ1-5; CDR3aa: CASSQGTGVQPQHF; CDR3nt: TGTGCCAGCAGCCAAGGGACAGGGGTCCAGCCCCAGCATTTT
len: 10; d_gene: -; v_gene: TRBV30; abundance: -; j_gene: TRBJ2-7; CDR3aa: CACYNNEQYF; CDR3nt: TGTGCCTGTTATAACAACGAGCAGTACTTC
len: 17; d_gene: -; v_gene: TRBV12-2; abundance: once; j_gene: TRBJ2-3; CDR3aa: CASRLAKTGGWTDTQYF; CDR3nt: TGTGCAAGTCGCTTAGCGAAGACAGGGGGTTGGACAGATACGCAGTATTTT
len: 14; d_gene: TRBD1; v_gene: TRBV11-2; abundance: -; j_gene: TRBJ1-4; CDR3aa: CASSLAGGWEKLFF; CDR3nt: TGTGCCAGCAGCTTAGCAGGGGGCTGGGAAAAACTGTTTTTT
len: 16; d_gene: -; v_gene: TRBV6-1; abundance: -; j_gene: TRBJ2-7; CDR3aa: CASSEHGGGNLYEQYF; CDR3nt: TGTGCCAGCAGTGAACATGGTGGCGGCAACTTATACGAGCAGTACTTC
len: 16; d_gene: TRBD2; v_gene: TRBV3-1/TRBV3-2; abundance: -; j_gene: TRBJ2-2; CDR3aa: CASSRPSGSNTGELFF; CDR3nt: TGTGCCAGCAGCCGGCCTAGCGGGTCGAACACCGGGGAGCTGTTTTTT
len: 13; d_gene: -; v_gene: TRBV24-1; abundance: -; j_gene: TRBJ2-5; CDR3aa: CATSGRDGETQYF; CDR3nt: TGTGCCACCAGTGGGAGGGATGGTGAGACCCAGTACTTC
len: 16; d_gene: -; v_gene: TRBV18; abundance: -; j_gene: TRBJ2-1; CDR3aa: CASSPPSSAAYNEQFF; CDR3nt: TGTGCCAGCTCACCACCTTCTAGCGCTGCCTACAATGAGCAGTTCTTC
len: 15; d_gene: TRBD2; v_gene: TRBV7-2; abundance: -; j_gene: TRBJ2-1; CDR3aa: CASRLPGLAKDEQFF; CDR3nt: TGTGCCAGCAGGCTACCGGGACTAGCTAAGGATGAGCAGTTCTTC
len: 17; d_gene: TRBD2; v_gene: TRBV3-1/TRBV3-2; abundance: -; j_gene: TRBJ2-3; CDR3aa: CASSQRAGGLGADTQYF; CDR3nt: TGTGCCAGCAGCCAAAGAGCGGGGGGGCTTGGGGCAGATACGCAGTATTTT
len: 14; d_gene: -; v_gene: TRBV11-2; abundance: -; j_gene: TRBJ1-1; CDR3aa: CASSPGQGSTEAFF; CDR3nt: TGTGCCAGCAGCCCCGGGCAGGGGAGCACTGAAGCTTTCTTT
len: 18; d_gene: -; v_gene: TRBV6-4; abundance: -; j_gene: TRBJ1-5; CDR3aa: CASSNSKVRARGNQPQHF; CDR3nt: -
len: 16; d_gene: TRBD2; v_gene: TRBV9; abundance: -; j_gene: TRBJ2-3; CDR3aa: CASSAGGGPSTDTQYF; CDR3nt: TGTGCCAGCAGCGCCGGGGGGGGGCCTAGCACAGATACGCAGTATTTT
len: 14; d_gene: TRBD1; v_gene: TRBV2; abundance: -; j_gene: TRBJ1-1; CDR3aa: CASSLRQGYTEAFF; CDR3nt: TGTGCCAGCAGTCTACGACAGGGGTACACTGAAGCTTTCTTT
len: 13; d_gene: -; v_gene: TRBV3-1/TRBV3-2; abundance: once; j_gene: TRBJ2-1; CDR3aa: CASSPTARNEQFF; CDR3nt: TGTGCCAGCAGCCCAACCGCCCGGAATGAGCAGTTCTTC
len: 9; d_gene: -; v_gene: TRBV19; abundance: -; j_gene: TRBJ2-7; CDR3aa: CADGYEQYF; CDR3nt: TGTGCCGACGGGTACGAGCAGTACTTC
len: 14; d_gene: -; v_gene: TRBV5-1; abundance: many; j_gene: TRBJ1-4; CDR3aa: CASSSGHGNEKLFF; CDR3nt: TGCGCCAGCAGCTCGGGACACGGCAATGAAAAACTGTTTTTT
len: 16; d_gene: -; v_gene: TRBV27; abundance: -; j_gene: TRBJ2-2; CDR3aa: CASSLSGGYNTGELFF; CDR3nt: TGTGCCAGCAGTTTATCCGGGGGATACAACACCGGGGAGCTGTTTTTT